This TCR beta chain was profiled in a study of T-cell memory formation after mild COVID-19. Findings of the study overall: Contracting clones, day 15 to 85, had balanced CD4/CD8, and later expanders favored CD4+. CD4+ clones that contracted lay mainly in CM and EM; CD8+ ones lay in EMRA. Memory sampled before infection contained some responding clones, suggesting cross-reactive memory joined.

A note on this clonotype: What it binds is unknown.

TCRdb independently ran MiXCR on the 5' RACE reads; one entry per CDR3 protein. Among over 400,000 distinct CDR3 sequences, 23% were seen once, and the ten largest hold around 13%. The CDR3 is 13 amino acids. The ends were cut back, 7 bases at V and 1 base at J, with 12 bases in the middle. CDR1 and CDR2 (germline): DFQATT, SNEGSKA (reference sequence). The sequencing input was PBMCs or a T cell subset sorted from them (not recorded which). The clonotype was recovered from an adult woman who had mild COVID-19 (a few samples of this study predate the infection). Cell type and time point are not known. This chain uses TRBV20-1 with TRBJ2-3; D unresolved. As DNA, the CDR3 is TGCAGTGTCCCCGGGCCCGGCACAGATACGCAGTATTTT. It is translated as CSVPGPGTDTQYF.